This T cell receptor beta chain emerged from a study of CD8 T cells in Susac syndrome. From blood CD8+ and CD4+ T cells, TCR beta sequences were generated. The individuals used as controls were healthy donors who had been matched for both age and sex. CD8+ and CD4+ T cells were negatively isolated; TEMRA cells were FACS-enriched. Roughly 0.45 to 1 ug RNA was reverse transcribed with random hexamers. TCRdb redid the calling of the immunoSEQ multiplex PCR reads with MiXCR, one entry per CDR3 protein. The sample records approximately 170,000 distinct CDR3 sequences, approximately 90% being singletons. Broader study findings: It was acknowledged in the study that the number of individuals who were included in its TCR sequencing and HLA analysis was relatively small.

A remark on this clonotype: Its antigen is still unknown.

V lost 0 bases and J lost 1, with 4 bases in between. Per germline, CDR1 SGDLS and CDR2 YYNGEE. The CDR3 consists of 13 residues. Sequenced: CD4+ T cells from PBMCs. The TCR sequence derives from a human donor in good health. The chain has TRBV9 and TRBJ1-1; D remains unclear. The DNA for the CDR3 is TGTGCCAGCAGCGTAGCTCCGAACACTGAAGCTTTCTTT. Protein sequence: CASSVAPNTEAFF.